This T cell receptor (beta chain) emerged from a study of cytomegalovirus exposure and HLA in healthy donors. Findings and caveats of the study: Apart from CMV serostatus, no immune exposure information was available.

As for this clone: The antigen is undetermined.

Vbeta (60) and Jbeta (13) primers were used in the PCR. TCRdb's copy holds only in-frame clones and misses some; the assay was immunoSEQ multiplex PCR. This sample carries 100,000 or so clones, roughly two thirds of them seen once, and the ten largest clones take roughly 6.8%. The CDR3 is made up of 15 amino acids. Germline lookup yields CDR1 MGHRA and CDR2 YSYEKL. Trimming pared 4 bases from V and 8 bases from J, leaving 20 bases between. Specimen: PBMCs. The sequence was obtained from a woman younger than 45 in good health and CMV-seronegative. The chain combines TRBV4-1 with TRBJ1-2, with a weak D call TRBD1 (5 bases). For the CDR3, the DNA is TGCGCCAGCAGCCCCGTCACAGGCTCTATGGAGGGCTACACCTTC. It translates to CASSPVTGSMEGYTF.